The 27 T cell receptor beta chains below come from one sample, sequenced in a study of blood T cell repertoires in COVID-19. Data came from immunoSEQ multiplex PCR; TCRdb stores just in-frame clones and leaves some out. Among about 82,000 clones listed, 75% to 90% were seen once. The source material was PBMCs or T cells enriched from blood (not recorded which). Every receptor here comes from a woman aged 45-65 years with acute COVID-19.

This chain connects TRBV11-3 to TRBJ1-2, with D perhaps matching TRBD1 (6 bases). Trimming stripped 3 bases from V and 6 bases from J, with 17 bases between. The length of the CDR3 is 15 residues. Germline V gives CDR1 SGHNT, CDR2 YENEEA. CDR3 residues: CASSFVGGGGNGYTF. DNA of the CDR3: TGTGCCAGCAGCTTTGTCGGAGGGGGAGGGAATGGCTACACCTTC.

V gene TRBV19 combines with J gene TRBJ2-1, with a weak D call TRBD2 (6 bases). The CDR3 totals 18 residues. The germline V gene has CDR1 LNHDA and CDR2 SQIVND (reference sequence). The V and J ends lost 3 bases and 4 bases respectively, with 22 bases between them. CDR3 in amino acids: CASSIIWGGVGAYNEQFF. The CDR3 coding sequence is TGTGCCAGTAGTATTATTTGGGGCGGGGTTGGGGCGTACAATGAGCAGTTCTTC.

The chain uses TRBV5-4 and TRBJ1-2; D unresolved. V was shortened by 4 bases and J by 9 bases, with 22 bases between the two germline ends. The CDR3 extends over 15 amino acids. Germline assignment: CDR1 SGHNT and CDR2 YYREEE (reference sequence). The CDR3 region is CASSPFISTGGRYTF. DNA for the CDR3: TGTGCCAGCAGCCCGTTCATTAGTACGGGAGGTCGCTACACCTTC.

The CDR3 coding sequence is TGTGCCATCAGGGAGAATAGCTCTGGAAACACCATATATTTT. It encodes CAIRENSSGNTIYF. The chain couples TRBV10-3 to TRBJ1-3; D is unresolved. Germline loops: CDR1 ENHRY, CDR2 SYGVKD. This CDR3 spans 14 amino acids. V was shortened by 6 bases and J by 0 bases, with 9 bases between the two germline ends.

This clone has a single count. The chain has TRBV19 and TRBJ1-5; 9 positions match TRBD1. CDR1 is LNHDA, CDR2 SQIVND, per germline (reference sequence). Losses at the gene ends were 4 bases for V and 6 bases for J; bases not matched to a gene: 4. The CDR3 is 14 amino acids. Written as DNA, the CDR3 is TGTGCCAGTAGTACTACAGGGGGCAGTCAGCCCCAGCATTTT. Translation gives CASSTTGGSQPQHF.

This clone occurred a few times. This chain links TRBV30 with TRBJ1-1; D gene unclear. The CDR3 contains 12 residues. In germline, CDR1 is GTSNPN, CDR2 SVGIG (reference sequence). Trimming shortened V by 2 bases and J by 10 bases, and 14 bases separated the two germline ends. CDR3 in amino acids: CAWSLGPRGAFF. In DNA form, the CDR3 reads TGTGCCTGGAGTTTAGGCCCCCGGGGAGCTTTCTTT.

V is TRBV2 and J is TRBJ1-2; weak D call: TRBD1 (6 bases). The V end lost 3 bases, the J end lost 4 bases, and 12 bases lay between the germline ends. CDR1 and CDR2 from the germline V gene are SNHLY and FYNNEI. The CDR3 loop spans 14 amino acids. The DNA of the CDR3 is TGTGCCAGCAGTGAGTCCCGGGACACCTATGGCTACACCTTC. Residues: CASSESRDTYGYTF.

V is TRBV9 and J is TRBJ2-7; D is possibly TRBD2 (5 bases). Germline V lookup: CDR1 SGDLS, CDR2 YYNGEE. The CDR3 extends over 14 amino acids. Trimming shortened V by 0 bases and J by 2 bases, and 9 bases separated the two germline ends. The CDR3 loop is CASSVAERPYEQYF. In DNA, the CDR3 is TGTGCCAGCAGCGTAGCCGAGCGGCCCTACGAGCAGTACTTC.

The chain uses TRBV7-9 and TRBJ2-7; D possibly corresponds to TRBD1 (6 bases). With 5 bases removed from V and 1 base from J, the gap between germline ends came to 9 bases. The CDR3 spans 13 residues. Germline loops: CDR1 SEHNR, CDR2 FQNEAQ (reference sequence). CDR3 nucleotides: TGTGCCAGCAGCGACAGGAATTCCTACGAGCAGTACTTC. Translating it yields CASSDRNSYEQYF.

This clone was seen just once. V is TRBV15 and J is TRBJ1-5, with D unclear. Germline CDR1 and CDR2: LNHNV and YYDKDF (reference sequence). The CDR3 spans 16 residues. V gave up 1 base and J gave up 3 bases, with 13 bases separating them. In DNA form, the CDR3 reads TGTGCCACCAGCAGAGTTGGAGGAGTAGACAATCAGCCCCAGCATTTT. Its protein is CATSRVGGVDNQPQHF.

This clone appeared a single time. This chain joins TRBV6-4 and TRBJ1-6, with 9 bases fitting TRBD1. The trim removed 0 bases at V and 10 bases at J, leaving 19 bases unmatched. CDR1 and CDR2 from the germline V gene are MRHNA and SNTAGT. This CDR3 comprises 20 residues. CDR3 nucleotides: TGTGCCAGCAGTGACTCGACCCCGGGACAGGGAGGCGATCGATCATCACCCCTCCACTTT. Translating it yields CASSDSTPGQGGDRSSPLHF.

J is TRBJ1-3 and V is TRBV29-1; D remains ambiguous. V was trimmed by 3 bases and J by 1 base, leaving 7 bases between them. Germline CDR1 SQVTM, CDR2 ANQGSEA. The CDR3 has 13 residues. The CDR3 bases are TGCAGCGTTGACCTCGCGTCTGGAAACACCATATATTTT. It encodes CSVDLASGNTIYF.

The rearrangement joins TRBV19 to TRBJ1-5, with TRBD1 as a possible D gene (5 bases). CDR1 LNHDA and CDR2 SQIVND come from the germline V gene (reference sequence). This CDR3 is built from 13 residues. V was pared by 7 bases and J by 6 bases, with 13 bases between. DNA of the CDR3: TGTGCCAGTATTAAAAGTAGGGGTCAGCCCCAGCATTTT. Translating gives CASIKSRGQPQHF.

J is TRBJ1-1 and V is TRBV4-2, with D possibly TRBD1 on 5 matching bases. The CDR3 is 13 residues long. Germline V CDR1 and CDR2: LGHNA, YNFKEQ. V lost 4 bases to trimming and J lost 4 bases, with 10 bases between them. The CDR3 DNA reads as TGTGCCAGCAGCCCACAGGTAGGCACTGAAGCTTTCTTT. Amino acid sequence: CASSPQVGTEAFF.

The rearrangement uses TRBV9 and TRBJ1-2; 10 bases are a match to TRBD1. CDR1 and CDR2 (germline): SGDLS, YYNGEE. J gave up 8 bases and V 3 bases, and 7 bases lay outside the gene matches. CDR3 length equals 14 residues. The CDR3 region has the DNA TGTGCCAGCAGCGCCGGGACAGGGGCTAGGGGCTACACCTTC. Its translation is CASSAGTGARGYTF.

The chain is built from TRBV29-1 and TRBJ1-2; D is unclear. CDR3 length equals 12 residues. Germline lookup yields CDR1 SQVTM and CDR2 ANQGSEA. V was shortened by 1 base and J by 2 bases, with 5 bases between the two germline ends. CDR3 sequence: CSVEAENYGYTF. CDR3 nucleotide sequence: TGCAGCGTTGAAGCAGAAAACTATGGCTACACCTTC.

This clone was seen a single time. The V call is TRBV5-4, the J call TRBJ2-1; 12 bases line up with TRBD2. Germline V CDR1 and CDR2: SGHNT, YYREEE (reference sequence). The CDR3 consists of 15 residues. V shed 4 bases, J shed 4 bases, and the junction held 3 bases outside the gene matches. The CDR3 DNA reads TGTGCCAGCAGCCCTAGCGGGGGGGGATACAATGAGCAGTTCTTC. Its translation is CASSPSGGGYNEQFF.

This sequence joins TRBV18 and TRBJ2-5; 7 nucleotides align to TRBD1. V gave up 3 bases and J gave up 4 bases; unmatched junction bases: 8. In germline, CDR1 is KGHSH, CDR2 LQKENI. The CDR3 has 15 amino acids. The CDR3 protein is CASSPTRDSAETQYF. The CDR3 DNA is TGTGCCAGCTCACCCACCCGGGACAGCGCAGAGACCCAGTACTTC.

The chain employs TRBV7-9 and TRBJ2-7; D uncertain. Trimming took off 2 bases at V and 3 bases at J, with 8 bases between the two ends. The CDR3 contains 13 residues. Germline CDR1 and CDR2: SEHNR and FQNEAQ (reference sequence). DNA for the CDR3: TGTGCCAGCAGCTTAATGCGTGACTACGAGCAGTACTTC. Amino acid sequence: CASSLMRDYEQYF.

In this sample, this clone turned up once. The chain has TRBV30 and TRBJ2-1; 10 bases line up with TRBD2. The CDR3 has 15 amino acids. V shed 1 base, J shed 2 bases, and the junction held 2 bases outside the gene matches. Germline V gene sequence: CDR1 GTSNPN, CDR2 SVGIG (reference sequence). The CDR3 loop is CAWSELAGPYNEQFF. CDR3 DNA: TGTGCCTGGAGTGAACTAGCGGGACCCTACAATGAGCAGTTCTTC. Drawing the rest from reference TRBV30 and TRBJ2-1, the complete variable domain is SQTIHQWPATLVQPVGSPLSLECTVEGTSNPNLYWYRQAAGRGLQLLFYSVGIGQISSEVPQNLSASRPQDRQFILSSKKLLLSDSGFYLCAWSELAGPYNEQFFGPGTRLTVL.

The chain joins TRBV28 to TRBJ1-4; 12 nucleotides agree with TRBD1. The trim removed 8 bases at V and 8 bases at J, leaving 12 bases unmatched. Germline V gene data show CDR1 as MDHEN and CDR2 as SYDVKM. The CDR3 length is 16 residues. The CDR3 sequence is CASLTGTGGGREKLFF. The CDR3 DNA sequence: TGTGCCAGCTTAACTGGGACAGGGGGCGGTCGAGAAAAACTGTTTTTT.

This clone showed up just once. The chain employs TRBV3-1 (or the pseudogene TRBV3-2) and TRBJ1-5; 7 nucleotides line up with TRBD1. V lost 3 bases, J lost 6 bases, and 5 bases stayed unmatched. Looked up from germline, CDR1 is LGHDT and CDR2 is YNNKEL (reference sequence). The CDR3 length is 14 residues. This chain's CDR3 is CASSQTGSGQPQHF. In DNA, the CDR3 is TGTGCCAGCAGCCAGACAGGGTCGGGTCAGCCCCAGCATTTT.

CDR3 sequence (DNA): TGTGCCAGCAGCTTAGCGTCGGCGGGAACCTACAATGAGCAGTTCTTC. Residues: CASSLASAGTYNEQFF. V gene TRBV7-2 combines with J gene TRBJ2-1; D is perhaps TRBD2 (6 bases). The CDR3 runs 16 residues. V was trimmed by 0 bases and J by 2 bases, leaving 11 bases between them. Germline assignment: CDR1 SGHTA and CDR2 FQGNSA.

The chain links TRBV2 to TRBJ1-2, with no clear D. Trimming took off 5 bases at V and 0 bases at J, with 16 bases between the two ends. Germline V gene sequence: CDR1 SNHLY, CDR2 FYNNEI. The length of the CDR3 is 16 residues. The CDR3, as DNA: TGTGCCAGCAGTATCGAGGGCACTCATACTAACTATGGCTACACCTTC. Translation gives CASSIEGTHTNYGYTF.

The rearrangement links TRBV11-1 to TRBJ2-1; the match to TRBD2 covers 9 bases. The CDR3 has 16 amino acids. V lost 5 bases and J lost 6; bases outside the gene matches: 11. Germline CDR1 is SGHAT and CDR2 is FQDESV (reference sequence). The CDR3: CASSVGTSRISNEQFF. DNA of the CDR3: TGTGCCAGCAGCGTAGGGACTAGCAGAATCTCCAATGAGCAGTTCTTC.

The gene calls are TRBV5-1 and TRBJ1-3; no firm D call. CDR1 is SGHRS, CDR2 YFSETQ, per germline. The CDR3 loop spans 17 amino acids. The germline V and J ends were trimmed by 0 bases and 0 bases, with 13 bases remaining between them. This CDR3 reads CASSLDPGSPSGNTIYF. CDR3 nucleotide sequence: TGCGCCAGCAGCTTGGACCCAGGCTCTCCCTCTGGAAACACCATATATTTT. Filled out from reference TRBV5-1 and TRBJ1-3, the complete variable domain reads KAGVTQTPRYLIKTRGQQVTLSCSPISGHRSVSWYQQTPGQGLQFLFEYFSETQRNKGNFPGRFSGRQFSNSRSEMNVSTLELGDSALYLCASSLDPGSPSGNTIYFGEGSWLTVV.

J is TRBJ2-7 and V is TRBV6-5; maybe TRBD1 (6 bases). The CDR3 length is 15 residues. The germline gives CDR1 MNHEY, CDR2 SVGAGI. Deletions cut 0 bases from V and 6 bases from J, with 15 bases between. The CDR3 loop reads CASSYSGNRVAEQYF. The CDR3 nucleotides read TGTGCCAGCAGTTACTCGGGAAACAGGGTAGCCGAGCAGTACTTC.